Included here is one T cell receptor (beta chain) sequence, with context. The antigen is undetermined. People whose metastatic non-small-cell lung cancer was chemo-refractory got focal radiation along with CTLA-4 blockade by ipilimumab. Clones were read by immunoSEQ multiplex PCR, and TCRdb kept only the in-frame ones, dropping some. The sample gives 45,000 or so clones, approximately 90% of which show up once; approximately 8% is in the top ten. The CDR3 consists of 10 residues. V gave up 7 bases and J gave up 1 base, with 4 bases separating them. The germline gives CDR1 SQVTM, CDR2 ANQGSEA. These data belong to a study of radiotherapy plus CTLA-4 blockade in lung cancer. About the study: In around 17% of patients, objective responses were seen; approximately 34% had disease control.

Study-level results: The authors reported that early blood T cell clone dynamics, with interferon-beta, best predicted response. Some TCR clones had been derived from tumors. These clones expanded in peripheral blood after radiotherapy plus ipilimumab.

This receptor was identified in a human donor with non-small cell lung cancer whose response to radiotherapy plus ipilimumab could not be evaluated. The sequenced sample was peripheral blood, obtained from a patient treated with radiotherapy plus ipilimumab. The chain joins TRBV29-1 to TRBJ1-1; no reliable D call. In DNA form, the CDR3 reads TGCAGCGCAGGGAACACTGAAGCTTTCTTT. Translated, it gives CSAGNTEAFF.